The source of this T cell receptor (beta chain) is a study of early T cells in non-severe SARS-CoV-2 infection. Individual cDNA molecules received unique molecular identifiers during library preparation. TCRdb analysed the 5' RACE reads with MiXCR anew, one entry per CDR3 protein. The top ten clones hold under 0.75% of a sample with about 27,000 distinct CDR3 sequences, roughly 2.8% of them seen once. This CDR3 region has 15 residues. Germline CDR1 reads SGHDN; CDR2 reads FVKESK. Trimming removed 4 bases from V and 0 bases from J; junction bases left unmatched: 5. Study-wide points: Matches to VDJdb favored anti-spike CD8 responses and missed private and CD4 specificities.

Note on this clonotype: Its antigen is not identified.

This chain joins TRBV14 and TRBJ1-1, with 7 bases aligning to TRBD1. The TCR was taken from an adult who was a healthcare worker with PCR-confirmed SARS-CoV-2 infection or an uninfected control (not recorded which). The sample taken for sequencing was whole blood. In nucleotides, the CDR3 is TGTGCCAGCAGCCCACAGGGGTTGATGAACACTGAAGCTTTCTTT. Residues: CASSPQGLMNTEAFF. Drawing the rest from reference TRBV14 and TRBJ1-1, the complete variable domain is EAGVTQFPSHSVIEKGQTVTLRCDPISGHDNLYWYRRVMGKEIKFLLHFVKESKQDESGMPNNRFLAERTGGTYSTLKVQPAELEDSGVYFCASSPQGLMNTEAFFGQGTRLTVV.